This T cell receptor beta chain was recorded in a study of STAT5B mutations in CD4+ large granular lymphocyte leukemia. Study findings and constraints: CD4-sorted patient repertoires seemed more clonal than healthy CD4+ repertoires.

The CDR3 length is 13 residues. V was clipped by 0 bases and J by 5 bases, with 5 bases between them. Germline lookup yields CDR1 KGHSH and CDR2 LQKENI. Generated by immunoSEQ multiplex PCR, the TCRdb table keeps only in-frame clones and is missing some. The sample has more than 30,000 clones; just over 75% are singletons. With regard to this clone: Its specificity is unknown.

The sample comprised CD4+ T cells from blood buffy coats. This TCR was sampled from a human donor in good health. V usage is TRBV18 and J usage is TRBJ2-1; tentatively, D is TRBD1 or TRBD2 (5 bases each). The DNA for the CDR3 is TGTGCCAGCTCACCACCGGGGGACAATGAGCAGTTCTTC. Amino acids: CASSPPGDNEQFF.